A selection of T cell receptor beta chains follows, all from one sample in a study of blood T cell repertoires in COVID-19. The table came from immunoSEQ multiplex PCR; TCRdb's copy has only in-frame clones and leaves some out. The table lists approximately 220,000 clones, 86% of them singletons. Sequencing was performed on PBMCs or T cells enriched from blood (not recorded which). The receptors originated from a woman aged 40 to 50 with acute COVID-19. Both conserved end residues are part of each CDR3. The order of the fields is V gene, clone size, D gene, J gene, CDR3 DNA, CDR3 protein. D genes are given only for firm matches. Rows give clone size only sometimes, using once, few, many, or a class for an expanded clone.

TRBV4-2,NA,NA,TRBJ1-1,TGTGCCAGCAGCCAAGAGATACGAGTTACCGCTGAAGCTTTCTTT,CASSQEIRVTAEAFF
TRBV4-1,NA,TRBD1,TRBJ1-1,TGCGCCAGCAGCCCCGCTGGACAGGAGAACACTGAAGCTTTCTTT,CASSPAGQENTEAFF
TRBV29-1,NA,NA,TRBJ2-7,TGCAGCGTTAAAAAGGCGGGGTACGAGCAGTACTTC,CSVKKAGYEQYF
TRBV7-8,NA,NA,TRBJ1-5,TGTGCCAGCAGCTTAGGGGGGGGAGAAGGATATAGCAATCAGCCCCAGCATTTT,CASSLGGGEGYSNQPQHF
TRBV9,NA,TRBD1,TRBJ1-3,TGTGCCAGCAGCGCCCCCGCCGGGACAGGGCCGATCTCTGGAAACACCATATATTTT,CASSAPAGTGPISGNTIYF
TRBV9,NA,TRBD1,TRBJ1-6,TGTGCCAGCAGCCTAGGACAGGGGAATTCACCCCTCCACTTT,CASSLGQGNSPLHF
TRBV4-1,NA,NA,TRBJ1-1,TGCGCCAGCAGCCCCCCTCTTCGGGGCACTGAAGCTTTCTTT,CASSPPLRGTEAFF
TRBV6-5,few,NA,TRBJ1-5,TGTGCCACCCAAACAGGACGGACGGATCAGCCCCAGCATTTT,CATQTGRTDQPQHF
TRBV2,NA,NA,TRBJ1-4,TGTGCCAGCAGTGAGAGGATTGGGGGGGTTCGGGCTAATGAAAAACTGTTTTTT,CASSERIGGVRANEKLFF
TRBV6-1,NA,TRBD1,TRBJ1-3,TGTGCCAGCAGTGAAGGTAGGGGGCGAGGAAACACCATATATTTT,CASSEGRGRGNTIYF
TRBV24-1,NA,TRBD2,TRBJ2-2,TGTGCCACCAGTGATAGCGGGGGGACGAACACCGGGGAGCTGTTTTTT,CATSDSGGTNTGELFF
TRBV11-3,NA,TRBD1,TRBJ2-1,TGTGCCAGCAGCTCCCGGGACAGTAGATACAATGAGCAGTTCTTC,CASSSRDSRYNEQFF
TRBV7-3,NA,NA,TRBJ2-3,TGTGCCAGCAGCTACCTGGGCTCTAGCACAGATACGCAGTATTTT,CASSYLGSSTDTQYF
TRBV27,NA,TRBD2,TRBJ2-7,TGTGCCAGCAGTTCCCCCACTAGCGGATCCTACGAGCAGTACTTC,CASSSPTSGSYEQYF
TRBV2,NA,TRBD1,TRBJ1-4,TGTGCCAGCAGTTACCCCGGGACAGGGGGGGAAAAACTGTTTTTT,CASSYPGTGGEKLFF
TRBV7-8,NA,NA,TRBJ1-3,TGTGCCAGCAGCATAACATTAGGGGCTGGAAACACCATATATTTT,CASSITLGAGNTIYF
TRBV7-9,once,NA,TRBJ1-3,TGTGCCAGCAGCTTTCCGCAGGGGCGCTCTGGAAACACCATATATTTT,CASSFPQGRSGNTIYF
TRBV7-9,NA,TRBD1,TRBJ1-1,TGTGCCAGCAGCTTTACAGGGGTGCTGAAGAACACTGAAGCTTTCTTT,CASSFTGVLKNTEAFF
TRBV5-4,once,TRBD1,TRBJ1-2,TGTGCCAGTGGGGACAGGGGAGATGGCTACACCTTC,CASGDRGDGYTF
TRBV7-9,NA,NA,TRBJ1-1,TGTGCCAGCAGCCTTGAGTCGGCAGGGGATAACACTGAAGCTTTCTTT,CASSLESAGDNTEAFF
TRBV10-2,NA,NA,TRBJ1-5,TGCGCCAGCACCCTGGCGGGGGGTCAGCCCCAGCATTTT,CASTLAGGQPQHF
TRBV14,NA,TRBD1,TRBJ2-5,TGTGCCAGCAGCCAAGCCGGGACAGGGCTGCAGACCCAGTACTTC,CASSQAGTGLQTQYF
TRBV9,NA,NA,TRBJ1-2,TGTGCCAGCAGCGTAGCTACGGAGGCAGCCGATCCGCTTGGCTACACCTTC,CASSVATEAADPLGYTF
TRBV3-1/TRBV3-2,NA,TRBD2,TRBJ2-5,TGTGCCAGCAGCCCCCTGGAGCGGGGGATGGGAGAGACCCAGTACTTC,CASSPLERGMGETQYF
TRBV6-8,NA,NA,TRBJ1-5,TGTGCCAGTCACGGGGGTGGACAGCCCCAGCATTTT,CASHGGGQPQHF
TRBV2,NA,TRBD2,TRBJ2-3,TGTGCCAGCAGGGGGTGGTCGCGGGGGGCCACAGATACGCAGTATTTT,CASRGWSRGATDTQYF
TRBV7-9,NA,NA,TRBJ1-6,TGTGCCAGCAGCTTGGGCGGGGCACCCCTCCACTTT,CASSLGGAPLHF